This T cell receptor beta chain was observed in a study of blood T cells in healthy people across ages. This CDR3 region has 12 residues. The germline V and J ends were trimmed by 4 bases and 9 bases, with 10 bases remaining between them. Germline assignment: CDR1 SGHTA and CDR2 FQGNSA. Every sample yielded at least 6.5 million isolated PBMCs. A second PCR, run for roughly 7 to 11 cycles, used a sample-barcoded 5' primer plus a J-beta primer mix. Sequencing yielded, for each sample, at least 2.5 million paired-end reads carrying CDR3. TCRdb used MiXCR to reprocess the 5' RACE reads, holding one entry per CDR3 protein. The sample includes over 1,500,000 distinct CDR3 sequences, around half of them seen just once.

The sequence came from a woman aged 40 to 50 in good health. Sequencing was performed on blood. The chain links TRBV7-2 to TRBJ1-5, with no clear D. The CDR3 sequence is CASSSDAGPQHF. The CDR3 bases are TGTGCCAGCAGCTCGGACGCTGGGCCCCAGCATTTT. The variable domain in full, with the rest retrieved from reference TRBV7-2 and TRBJ1-5, is GAGVSQSPSNKVTEKGKDVELRCDPISGHTALYWYRQSLGQGLEFLIYFQGNSAPDKSGLPSDRFSAERTGGSVSTLTIQRTQQEDSAVYLCASSSDAGPQHFGDGTRLSIL.